Below, one T cell receptor (beta chain) is given with its context. The primer mix had 60 Vbeta and 13 Jbeta primers. The repertoire was sequenced with immunoSEQ multiplex PCR; TCRdb's copy has only in-frame clones and lacks some. The sample yields roughly 140,000 clones, 82% seen once. The record originates from a study of cytomegalovirus exposure and HLA in healthy donors. The CDR3 loop spans 13 amino acids. Germline trimming cut 6 bases from V and 7 bases from J; bases unmatched to any gene: 2. Germline V CDR1 and CDR2: WSHSY, SAAADI. Material for sequencing was PBMCs. The chain is built from TRBV10-2 and TRBJ1-4; 10 nucleotides align to TRBD1. The source is a man in his thirties or forties in good health and CMV-seropositive. This CDR3 is CASSRDRGEKLFF. The CDR3 coding sequence is TGCGCCAGCAGCCGGGACAGGGGTGAAAAACTGTTTTTT.